This paragraph reports one TCR beta chain. No antigen is known for it. The data derive from a study of blood T cells in healthy people across ages. Study-level results: It was not known whether donors were CMV positive (a possible confounder of expanded clonotype changes).

A second PCR of 7 to 11 cycles used a sample-barcoded 5' primer and a J-beta primer mix. TCRdb itself ran the 5' RACE reads through MiXCR, one entry per CDR3 protein. The repertoire includes roughly 1,700,000 distinct CDR3 sequences, approximately 28% of them detected once, and 7.7% sits in the top ten. Per the germline V gene, CDR1 is SQVTM and CDR2 is ANQGSEA. The CDR3 spans 11 residues. V was shortened by 7 bases and J by 10 bases, with 14 bases between the two germline ends. The chain couples TRBV29-1 to TRBJ2-1; TRBD1 is a possible D gene (5 bases). The sequencing sample was made of blood. This clonotype originated in a woman aged 30 to 39 in good health. CDR3 nucleotides: TGCAGCGGGGGCCAACGAAGGGAGCAGTTCTTC. Protein sequence: CSGGQRREQFF.